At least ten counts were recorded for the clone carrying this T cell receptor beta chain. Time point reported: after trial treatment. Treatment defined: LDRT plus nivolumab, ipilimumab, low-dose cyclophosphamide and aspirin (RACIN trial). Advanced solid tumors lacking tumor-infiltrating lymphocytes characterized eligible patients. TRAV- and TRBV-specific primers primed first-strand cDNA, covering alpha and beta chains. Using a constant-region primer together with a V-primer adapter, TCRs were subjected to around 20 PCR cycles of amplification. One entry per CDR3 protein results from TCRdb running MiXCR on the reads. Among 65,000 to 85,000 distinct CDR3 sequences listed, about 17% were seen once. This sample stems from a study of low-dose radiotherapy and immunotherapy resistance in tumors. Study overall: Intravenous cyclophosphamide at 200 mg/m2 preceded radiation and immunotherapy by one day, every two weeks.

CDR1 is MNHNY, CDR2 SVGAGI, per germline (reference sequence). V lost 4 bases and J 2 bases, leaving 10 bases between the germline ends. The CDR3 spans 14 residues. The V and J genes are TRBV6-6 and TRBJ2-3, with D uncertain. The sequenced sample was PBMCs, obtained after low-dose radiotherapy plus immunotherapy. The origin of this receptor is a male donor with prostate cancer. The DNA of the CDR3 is TGTGCCAGCAGTTTTGGCAGAGACACAGATACGCAGTATTTT. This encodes CASSFGRDTDTQYF.